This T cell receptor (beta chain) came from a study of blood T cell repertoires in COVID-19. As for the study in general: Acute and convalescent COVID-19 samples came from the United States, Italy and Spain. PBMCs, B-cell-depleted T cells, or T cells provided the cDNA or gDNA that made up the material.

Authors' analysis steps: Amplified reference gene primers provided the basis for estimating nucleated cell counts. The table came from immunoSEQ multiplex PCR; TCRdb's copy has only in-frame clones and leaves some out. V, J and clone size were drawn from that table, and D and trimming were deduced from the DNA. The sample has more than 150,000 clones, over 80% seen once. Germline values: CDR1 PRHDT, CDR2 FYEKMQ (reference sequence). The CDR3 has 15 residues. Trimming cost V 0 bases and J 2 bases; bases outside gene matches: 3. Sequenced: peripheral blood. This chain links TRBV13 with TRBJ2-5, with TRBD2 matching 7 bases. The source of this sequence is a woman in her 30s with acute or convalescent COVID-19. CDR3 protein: CASSLGGLEQETQYF. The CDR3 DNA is TGTGCCAGCAGCTTAGGAGGACTAGAGCAAGAGACCCAGTACTTC.